This T cell receptor (beta chain) is drawn from a study of coeliac disease. V was pared by 6 bases and J by 8 bases, with 22 bases between. Germline loops: CDR1 MDHEN, CDR2 SYDVKM. The CDR3 length is 16 residues. Overall study results and limits: Largely private TRB repertoires meant most sequences were sample-unique.

Clones were read by immunoSEQ multiplex PCR, and TCRdb kept only the in-frame ones, dropping some. The table has some 6,500 clones, 55% to 65% seen once. To note about this clone: Its antigen remains unidentified.

This TCR was sampled from a man aged 55 to 69 with celiac disease on a gluten-free diet. J is TRBJ1-4 and V is TRBV28, with D uncertain. Sequenced input: lymphocytes from the gut lamina propria. CDR3 sequence: CASSFPKSQANEKLFF. CDR3 in DNA: TGTGCCAGCAGCTTCCCCAAGTCTCAAGCGAACGAAAAACTGTTTTTT. The full variable domain, with the rest looked up from reference TRBV28 and TRBJ1-4, is DVKVTQSSRYLVKRTGEKVFLECVQDMDHENMFWYRQDPGLGLRLIYFSYDVKMKEKGDIPEGYSVSREKKERFSLILESASTNQTSMYLCASSFPKSQANEKLFFGSGTQLSVL.